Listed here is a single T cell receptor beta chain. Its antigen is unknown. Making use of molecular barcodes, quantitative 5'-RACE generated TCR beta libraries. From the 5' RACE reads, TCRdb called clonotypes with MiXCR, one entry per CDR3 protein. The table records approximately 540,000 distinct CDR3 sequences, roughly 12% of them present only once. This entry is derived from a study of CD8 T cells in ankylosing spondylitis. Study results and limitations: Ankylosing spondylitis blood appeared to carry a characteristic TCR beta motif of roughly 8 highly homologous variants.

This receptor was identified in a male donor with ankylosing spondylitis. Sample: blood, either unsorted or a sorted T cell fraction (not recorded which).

The CDR3 sequence is CASSLGSTGANVLTF. CDR3 coding DNA: TGTGCCAGCAGCTTAGGGAGTACTGGGGCCAACGTCCTGACTTTC. The genes are TRBV7-9 and TRBJ2-6; unclear D gene. Trimming left V 1 base short and J 2 bases short, with 6 bases between. The CDR3 length is 15 residues. Germline V gene data show CDR1 as SEHNR and CDR2 as FQNEAQ (reference sequence).